These 15 T cell receptor beta chains were sequenced from one sample in a study of cytomegalovirus exposure and HLA in healthy donors (dated by TCRdb to about 2017). To prepare the library, the immunoSEQ multiplex PCR assay was applied. The multiplex PCR relied on a mix of 60 forward primers for TCR Vbeta segments and 13 reverse primers for TCR Jbeta segments. The clones in this table, taken by TCRdb from immuneACCESS, are in-frame only. Not every clone is retained; where verified, under half of the shortfall comes from an unresolved V gene, and the cause of the rest is unknown. The sample table records around 100,000 clones; about four fifths of these occur just once. The top ten hold 1.5% to 2% of the sample. Sequenced material: PBMCs. These receptors were obtained from a woman aged 40 to 50 in good health and CMV-seronegative.

The chain employs TRBV19 and TRBJ2-5; 9 nucleotides line up with TRBD1. V shed 5 bases, J shed 4 bases, and the junction held 5 bases outside the gene matches. CDR3 size: 14 residues. The V gene's germline CDR1 is LNHDA and CDR2 SQIVND (reference sequence). The CDR3 sequence: CASSWTGARETQYF. The CDR3 nucleotides read TGTGCCAGTAGTTGGACAGGGGCACGAGAGACCCAGTACTTC. Drawing the rest from reference TRBV19 and TRBJ2-5, the complete variable domain is DGGITQSPKYLFRKEGQNVTLSCEQNLNHDAMYWYRQDPGQGLRLIYYSQIVNDFQKGDIAEGYSVSREKKESFPLTVTSAQKNPTAFYLCASSWTGARETQYFGPGTRLLVL.

This chain joins TRBV5-5 and TRBJ1-5, with unresolved D. V was shortened by 1 base and J by 4 bases, with 6 bases between the two germline ends. Germline V lookup: CDR1 SGHKS, CDR2 YYEKEE (reference sequence). The CDR3 sequence is 13 residues long. The CDR3 region has the DNA TGTGCCAGCAGCTTGCAGGTTAATCAGCCCCAGCATTTT. Its protein product is CASSLQVNQPQHF.

This clone has a handful of counts. The J gene is TRBJ1-2, the V gene TRBV6-5; possible D gene TRBD1, 6 bases. Germline V lookup: CDR1 MNHEY, CDR2 SVGAGI. This CDR3 spans 14 amino acids. The V end was cut by 6 bases, the J end by 8 bases, with 19 bases between. The DNA of the CDR3 is TGTGCCAGCAGCCCGGACAGCCGACCGGAAGGCTACACCTTC. Residues: CASSPDSRPEGYTF.

This clone has just one count. CDR3 sequence: CASSALGGPNTGELFF. The CDR3 nucleotides read TGTGCCAGCAGCGCCCTAGGAGGGCCGAACACCGGGGAGCTGTTTTTT. The chain has TRBV2 and TRBJ2-2; a possible D gene is TRBD2 (6 bases). This CDR3 region has 16 residues. Germline values: CDR1 SNHLY, CDR2 FYNNEI. V was trimmed by 6 bases and J by 0 bases, leaving 14 bases between them.

The chain has TRBV30 and TRBJ2-5; tentatively, D is TRBD1 (5 bases). Germline V gene sequence: CDR1 GTSNPN, CDR2 SVGIG (reference sequence). The CDR3 is 11 residues long. Trimming removed 3 bases at V and 11 bases at J, with 13 bases between. CDR3: CAWSLQTEQYF. The CDR3 nucleotides read TGTGCCTGGAGCTTACAGACAGAGCAGTACTTC.

This clone is a singleton in its sample. The rearrangement uses TRBV6-5 and TRBJ1-1, with 9 bases fitting TRBD1. CDR3 size: 16 residues. Germline CDR1 reads MNHEY; CDR2 reads SVGAGI. Trimming cost V 2 bases and J 4 bases; bases outside gene matches: 8. The CDR3 DNA reads TGTGCCAGCAGTTACCCTGGACAGGGGAAAATCACTGAAGCTTTCTTT. It encodes CASSYPGQGKITEAFF.

V and J are TRBV19 and TRBJ2-3; 14 positions agree with TRBD2. The CDR3 runs 17 residues. V shed 3 bases and J 1 base; nucleotides not matched to a gene: 3. Per the germline V gene, CDR1 is LNHDA and CDR2 is SQIVND (reference sequence). CDR3 in DNA: TGTGCCAGTAGTATCCCGGGACTAGCGGGGGGCACAGATACGCAGTATTTT. As protein: CASSIPGLAGGTDTQYF.

This clone was seen just once. This chain links TRBV7-9 with TRBJ2-2; 9 bases are a match to TRBD2. Trimming removed 1 base from V and 4 bases from J; junction bases left unmatched: 13. The CDR3 is 19 residues long. CDR1 SEHNR and CDR2 FQNEAQ come from the germline V gene (reference sequence). The CDR3 coding sequence is TGTGCCAGCAGCTTAGTCCGTATTTCGCGGGAGGGCCTCACCGGGGAGCTGTTTTTT. Translating gives CASSLVRISREGLTGELFF.

The genes are TRBV18 and TRBJ2-7; D might be TRBD2 (6 bases). Between the trimmed V and J ends, which lost 3 bases and 0 bases, there was a span of 12 bases. CDR1 and CDR2 (germline): KGHSH, LQKENI. This CDR3 has 15 residues. This CDR3 reads CASSPPGTVSYEQYF. CDR3 bases: TGTGCCAGCTCACCGCCCGGGACTGTCTCCTACGAGCAGTACTTC.

This chain uses TRBV7-2 with TRBJ2-7, with TRBD2 matching 12 bases. This CDR3 region has 14 residues. The germline CDR1 and CDR2 sequences are SGHTA and FQGNSA. J was trimmed by 10 bases and V by 2 bases; bases with no gene match: 6. The CDR3 nucleotides read TGTGCCAGCAGCTTACTAGCGGGGGGGCCAGAACAGTACTTC. It translates to CASSLLAGGPEQYF.

The chain couples TRBV4-1 to TRBJ2-7, with TRBD1 as a possible D gene (5 bases). Trimming took 1 base from V and 3 from J, leaving 10 bases between them. This CDR3 spans 14 amino acids. Germline CDR1 MGHRA, CDR2 YSYEKL. CDR3: CASSQADISYEQYF. DNA for the CDR3: TGCGCCAGCAGCCAAGCGGACATTAGCTACGAGCAGTACTTC.

This clone has more than one count but fewer than ten. One junction end does not reproduce the germline sequence, and a read error may be involved. The chain uses TRBV7-9 and TRBJ2-7, with D uncertain. Germline V lookup: CDR1 SEHNR, CDR2 FQNEAQ (reference sequence). The CDR3 has 14 amino acids. The CDR3 DNA sequence: TGTTCCAGCAGCTTAGTTCCGGGTCCCTACGAGCAGTACTTC. Protein: CSSSLVPGPYEQYF.

The chain carries TRBV7-2 and TRBJ2-1; TRBD2 matches at 9 bases. V was clipped by 5 bases and J by 8 bases; unmatched bases: 7. The CDR3 has 14 amino acids. Germline CDR1 and CDR2: SGHTA and FQGNSA. The DNA for the CDR3 is TGTGCCAGCAGCCATCTAGCGGGGCGGGATGAGCAGTTCTTC. Amino acid sequence: CASSHLAGRDEQFF.

This rearrangement joins TRBV2 to TRBJ2-5; perhaps TRBD2 as D (6 bases). The end of the DNA is better explained by TRBJ2-7, so the J call may be wrong. Germline CDR1 and CDR2: SNHLY and FYNNEI. The CDR3 sequence is 17 residues long. The CDR3 DNA reads as TGTGCCAGCAGTGCCCCGGTGACTGGGGGGTGGGCCTACGAGCAGTACTTC. Translation: CASSAPVTGGWAYEQYF.

The V gene is TRBV9, the J gene TRBJ2-5; 8 bases fit TRBD1. The junction had 11 bases not matched to a gene; V was cut back by 2 bases and J by 5 bases. Germline CDR1 reads SGDLS; CDR2 reads YYNGEE. The CDR3 spans 16 residues. The CDR3 nucleotides read TGTGCCAGCAGCGTTAGACCGGACAGGGAAGCGGAGACCCAGTACTTC. It translates to CASSVRPDREAETQYF.